This T cell receptor (beta chain) was retrieved from a study of T cell responses to AZD1222 COVID-19 vaccine. Notes on the study in general: The donor group comprised mostly white British people and more females; the analysis possibly underestimated clonal diversity. After the peak T cell response, and only then, were repertoires sampled. Nearly half of spike-specific TCRs reportedly target unmutated variant regions. Spike-specific TCR repertoires showed rising breadth and depth after two AZD1222 doses.

Profiled with immunoSEQ multiplex PCR; TCRdb holds only in-frame clones, not every one. The data contain about 86,000 clones, around nine tenths of them singletons. CDR3 length: 16 residues. J lost 0 bases, V lost 5 bases, and 8 bases had no gene match. Germline values: CDR1 SNHLY, CDR2 FYNNEI. Of note for this clone: No antigen is known for it.

The origin of this receptor is an adult who received the AZD1222 COVID-19 vaccine. Sequencing was performed on peripheral blood, taken 28 days after the second AZD1222 dose. This rearrangement joins TRBV2 to TRBJ2-3, with 7 positions matching TRBD1. The CDR3: CASSSGQATSTDTQYF. CDR3 sequence (DNA): TGTGCCAGCAGTTCCGGACAGGCTACTAGCACAGATACGCAGTATTTT.